A single sample gave rise to the 17 T cell receptor beta chains below, sequenced in a study of T-cell memory formation after mild COVID-19. TCRdb re-called the 5' RACE reads through MiXCR, storing one row per CDR3 protein. The sample carries roughly 510,000 distinct CDR3 sequences, 15% to 20% recorded once. The material sequenced was PBMCs or a T cell subset sorted from them (not recorded which). The receptors here all came from an adult woman who had mild COVID-19 (a few samples of this study predate the infection). Cell type and time point are not known.

A few counts support this clonotype. The chain employs TRBV20-1 and TRBJ2-7, with D maybe TRBD2 (7 bases). There are 14 residues in the CDR3. The V end lost 5 bases, the J end lost 2 bases, and 16 bases lay between the germline ends. CDR1 and CDR2 from the germline V gene are DFQATT and SNEGSKA (reference sequence). The CDR3 DNA follows: TGCAGTGCTGCGGGGGCCGGTCGAACCTACGAGCAGTACTTC. Amino acid sequence: CSAAGAGRTYEQYF.

This clonotype has a handful of counts. The V and J genes are TRBV6-5 and TRBJ2-2; D remains unclear. CDR3 length equals 16 residues. Germline V gene sequence: CDR1 MNHEY, CDR2 SVGAGI. The V and J ends lost 4 bases and 5 bases respectively, with 17 bases between them. CDR3 bases: TGTGCCAGCAGTTTCCAACCCTCACCTTCGACCGGGGAGCTGTTTTTT. Protein sequence: CASSFQPSPSTGELFF.

In this sample, this clonotype turned up a few times. The genes are TRBV27 and TRBJ1-2, with D possibly TRBD1 on 5 matching bases. The CDR3 has 13 residues. V dropped 6 bases and J dropped 8 bases, with 16 bases sitting between them. Per germline, CDR1 MNHEY and CDR2 SMNVEV (reference sequence). CDR3 nucleotides: TGTGCCAGCAGCCCAAACTCCGGGGGAGGCTACACCTTC. Amino acids: CASSPNSGGGYTF.

This clonotype turned up a few times. The chain is built from TRBV20-1 and TRBJ2-3; possibly TRBD1 for D (5 bases). The V and J ends lost 5 bases and 0 bases respectively, with 21 bases between them. Germline CDR1 reads DFQATT; CDR2 reads SNEGSKA (reference sequence). CDR3 size: 17 residues. The CDR3 is CSAGASARTGSTDTQYF. The CDR3 nucleotides read TGCAGTGCTGGGGCCAGCGCCCGAACGGGCAGCACAGATACGCAGTATTTT.

This clonotype was seen a handful of times. This chain connects TRBV27 to TRBJ2-5; 7 positions agree with TRBD2. The germline V gene has CDR1 MNHEY and CDR2 SMNVEV (reference sequence). This CDR3 has 14 residues. V trimming: 3 bases; J trimming: 5 bases; junction bases outside the gene matches: 6. CDR3 region: CASSLRGKVETQYF. CDR3 DNA sequence: TGTGCCAGCAGTTTGCGGGGGAAGGTTGAGACCCAGTACTTC.

The chain employs TRBV3-1 and TRBJ2-7; D not certain. V was clipped by 1 base and J by 2 bases, with 9 bases between them. This CDR3 is built from 14 residues. In germline, CDR1 is LGHDT, CDR2 YNNKEL (reference sequence). The CDR3 spells CASSQGGNTYEQYF. The CDR3, as DNA: TGTGCCAGCAGCCAAGGTGGGAACACCTACGAGCAGTACTTC.

V is TRBV10-3 and J is TRBJ2-5, with 10 bases aligning to TRBD1. The V and J ends lost 8 bases and 5 bases, in that order; junction bases with no gene match: 5. This CDR3 contains 13 residues. Germline V gene sequence: CDR1 ENHRY, CDR2 SYGVKD. For the CDR3, the DNA is TGTGCCATCGCGGGACAGGGGATGGAGACCCAGTACTTC. Its protein product is CAIAGQGMETQYF.

This sequence joins TRBV3-1 and TRBJ2-1; 7 bases fit TRBD2. The CDR3 is 17 amino acids. CDR1 LGHDT and CDR2 YNNKEL come from the germline V gene (reference sequence). V shed 0 bases and J 4 bases; nucleotides not matched to a gene: 9. The DNA for the CDR3 is TGTGCCAGCAGCCAAGATCTTGGCGGGGGAACTTACAATGAGCAGTTCTTC. Its protein is CASSQDLGGGTYNEQFF.

This chain joins TRBV6-1 and TRBJ2-5; perhaps D is TRBD1 or TRBD2 (6 bases each). The germline V gene has CDR1 MNHNS and CDR2 SASEGT. Between the trimmed V and J ends, which lost 1 base and 5 bases, there was a span of 14 bases. The CDR3 totals 15 residues. In nucleotides, the CDR3 is TGTGCCAGCAGTGAAGTCCGGGGGCATTTGGAGACCCAGTACTTC. Translation gives CASSEVRGHLETQYF.

In DNA form, the CDR3 reads TGTGCCAGCAGCTTTCAAAGGAACACTGAAGCTTTCTTT. Protein: CASSFQRNTEAFF. This sequence joins TRBV7-9 and TRBJ1-1, with D uncertain. Trimming took off 3 bases at V and 1 base at J, with 6 bases between the two ends. The V gene's germline CDR1 is SEHNR and CDR2 FQNEAQ (reference sequence). The CDR3 has 13 residues.

The chain joins TRBV7-9 to TRBJ1-5; D gene uncertain. Per germline, CDR1 SEHNR and CDR2 FQNEAQ (reference sequence). The CDR3 extends over 13 amino acids. V was pared by 1 base and J by 5 bases, with 6 bases between. DNA of the CDR3: TGTGCCAGCAGCTTAGGCGTCCATCAGCCCCAGCATTTT. Its protein is CASSLGVHQPQHF. Full variable domain (rest looked up from reference TRBV7-9 and TRBJ1-5): DTGVSQNPRHKITKRGQNVTFRCDPISEHNRLYWYRQTLGQGPEFLTYFQNEAQLEKSRLLSDRFSAERPKGSFSTLEIQRTEQGDSAMYLCASSLGVHQPQHFGDGTRLSIL.

V is TRBV6-5 and J is TRBJ2-3, with 11 nucleotides matching TRBD2. The CDR3 totals 16 residues. Trimming at V came to 4 bases and at J to 5 bases, leaving 8 bases not matched to a gene. Per the germline V gene, CDR1 is MNHEY and CDR2 is SVGAGI. CDR3 DNA sequence: TGTGCCAGCAGTTTCACAATAGCGGGGGGGCAAGATACGCAGTATTTT. It encodes CASSFTIAGGQDTQYF.

This clonotype was recorded only once. This chain links TRBV7-2 with TRBJ2-1; 7 bases match TRBD2. CDR1 SGHTA and CDR2 FQGNSA come from the germline V gene. CDR3 length: 16 amino acids. The trim removed 0 bases at V and 5 bases at J, leaving 7 bases unmatched. As DNA, the CDR3 is TGTGCCAGCAGCTTAGCGCCGGGACTAAGTCACAATGAGCAGTTCTTC. Amino acid sequence: CASSLAPGLSHNEQFF.

This clonotype has just a few counts. J is TRBJ2-7 and V is TRBV27; no clear D gene. In germline, CDR1 is MNHEY, CDR2 SMNVEV (reference sequence). The CDR3 runs 13 residues. V dropped 4 bases and J dropped 3 bases, with 10 bases sitting between them. As DNA, the CDR3 is TGTGCCAGCAGTTCCCCCCCTTACTACGAGCAGTACTTC. This encodes CASSSPPYYEQYF.

The gene calls are TRBV2 and TRBJ2-7, with D perhaps matching TRBD1 (5 bases). Germline CDR1 reads SNHLY; CDR2 reads FYNNEI. This CDR3 is 15 amino acids long. V gave up 4 bases and J gave up 3 bases, with 16 bases separating them. CDR3 nucleotides: TGTGCCAGCAGTGTGGGGCAGTCCCAGCTCTACGAGCAGTACTTC. Translated, it gives CASSVGQSQLYEQYF.

This clonotype was found a few times. V gene TRBV7-9 combines with J gene TRBJ1-2; D gene ambiguous. CDR3 size: 14 residues. V was cut by 4 bases and J by 1 base, with 10 bases left in between. Germline-derived CDR1 and CDR2 are SEHNR and FQNEAQ (reference sequence). CDR3 DNA: TGTGCCAGCAGCTCGAGCACTTATAACTATGGCTACACCTTC. Protein: CASSSSTYNYGYTF.

The chain employs TRBV20-1 and TRBJ1-3; D unclear. Germline CDR1 is DFQATT and CDR2 is SNEGSKA (reference sequence). V was cut by 5 bases and J by 0 bases, with 11 bases left in between. The CDR3 is 14 amino acids. This CDR3 reads CSARLLHSGNTIYF. As DNA, the CDR3 is TGCAGTGCTCGTTTATTGCACTCTGGAAACACCATATATTTT.